This T cell receptor beta chain was identified in a study of T cells after yellow fever vaccination. TCRdb processed the 5' RACE reads anew with MiXCR; each CDR3 protein has one entry. The sample consists of around 600,000 distinct CDR3 sequences, approximately 13% of them appearing once. CDR3 length equals 14 residues. V gave up 4 bases and J gave up 7 bases, with 18 bases separating them. CDR1 and CDR2 from the germline V gene are SGHRS and YFSETQ. This clonotype was recorded a few times. The sequence was collected from a man aged 25-40 years who received the YFV17D yellow fever vaccine. This chain links TRBV5-1 with TRBJ2-7, with D possibly TRBD2 on 6 matching bases. The sequenced sample was PBMCs, obtained on the day of the yellow fever booster vaccination. The CDR3 sequence: CASSRLEGPREQYF. CDR3 nucleotides: TGCGCCAGCAGCCGCCTGGAGGGGCCACGGGAGCAGTACTTC. The variable domain in full, completed from reference TRBV5-1 and TRBJ2-7, reads KAGVTQTPRYLIKTRGQQVTLSCSPISGHRSVSWYQQTPGQGLQFLFEYFSETQRNKGNFPGRFSGRQFSNSRSEMNVSTLELGDSALYLCASSRLEGPREQYFGPGTRLTVT.